A single sample is the source of the 32 T cell receptor beta chains below, sequenced in a study of T cells after yellow fever vaccination. TCRdb re-derived calls from the 5' RACE reads in MiXCR, one entry per CDR3 protein. The sample lists hundreds of thousands of distinct CDR3 sequences, around a sixth occurring once. Sequenced here: PBMCs, sampled before the yellow fever booster vaccination. Receptor source: a man aged 18-30 years who received the YFV17D yellow fever vaccine.

This clonotype was observed a few times. The chain links TRBV4-1 to TRBJ2-7; D not resolved. The CDR3 is 14 amino acids. The V gene's germline CDR1 is MGHRA and CDR2 YSYEKL. Trimming removed 1 base from V and 2 bases from J, with 9 bases in between. CDR3 coding DNA: TGCGCCAGCAGCCAAGTTCCCTTAACCTACGAGCAGTACTTC. It codes for CASSQVPLTYEQYF.

This clonotype has at least ten counts. The V and J genes are TRBV7-9 and TRBJ2-1; no firm D call. Trimming shortened V by 1 base and J by 5 bases, and 9 bases separated the two germline ends. Germline-derived CDR1 and CDR2 are SEHNR and FQNEAQ (reference sequence). This CDR3 comprises 14 residues. For the CDR3, the DNA is TGTGCCAGCAGCTTAGGGGCAGCCAACAATGAGCAGTTCTTC. It translates to CASSLGAANNEQFF. Drawing the rest from reference TRBV7-9 and TRBJ2-1, the complete variable domain is DTGVSQNPRHKITKRGQNVTFRCDPISEHNRLYWYRQTLGQGPEFLTYFQNEAQLEKSRLLSDRFSAERPKGSFSTLEIQRTEQGDSAMYLCASSLGAANNEQFFGPGTRLTVL.

This sequence joins TRBV15 and TRBJ1-6; 8 bases agree with TRBD1. This CDR3 is built from 14 residues. Germline V lookup: CDR1 LNHNV, CDR2 YYDKDF (reference sequence). With 3 bases clipped from V and 7 bases from J, the junction kept 2 bases outside the gene matches. The CDR3 region has the DNA TGTGCCACCAGCAGGGACAGGGCGAATTCACCCCTCCACTTT. Protein product: CATSRDRANSPLHF.

This clonotype came up many times. The chain uses TRBV6-6 and TRBJ2-3; 8 positions agree with TRBD2. Trimming removed 6 bases from V and 0 bases from J; junction bases left unmatched: 2. Germline V gives CDR1 MNHNY, CDR2 SVGAGI (reference sequence). CDR3 size: 14 residues. CDR3: CASSPGGSTDTQYF. DNA of the CDR3: TGTGCCAGCAGCCCGGGGGGGAGCACAGATACGCAGTATTTT.

A few counts support this clonotype. V gene TRBV5-1 combines with J gene TRBJ1-1; possible D gene TRBD1, 6 bases. CDR1 is SGHRS and CDR2 is YFSETQ in the germline V gene. V was clipped by 1 base and J by 4 bases, with 17 bases between them. CDR3 length: 16 amino acids. CDR3 coding DNA: TGCGCCAGCAGCTTGCTTGGTAACAGGGCGGGCACTGAAGCTTTCTTT. Translated, it gives CASSLLGNRAGTEAFF.

The rearrangement joins TRBV3-1 to TRBJ1-1; D gene ambiguous. V was cut by 4 bases and J by 10 bases, with 16 bases left in between. Per the germline V gene, CDR1 is LGHDT and CDR2 is YNNKEL (reference sequence). The CDR3 has 13 amino acids. CDR3 in amino acids: CASSLQMSRGAFF. The CDR3 coding sequence is TGTGCCAGCAGCCTCCAGATGTCCCGAGGAGCTTTCTTT.

The sample holds many counts of this clonotype. This sequence joins TRBV12-3 or TRBV12-4 and TRBJ1-1; no clear D. The CDR3 totals 12 residues. With 6 bases removed from V and 4 bases from J, the gap between germline ends came to 9 bases. CDR3 sequence reads: CASSWPGTEAFF. Here the CDR3 DNA reads TGTGCCAGCAGCTGGCCCGGCACTGAAGCTTTCTTT.

The CDR3 DNA is TGTGCCAGCTCACTCCAGGAGGGTCCCTACAATGAGCAGTTCTTC. Its protein is CASSLQEGPYNEQFF. The rearrangement uses TRBV18 and TRBJ2-1; perhaps TRBD2 as D (6 bases). This CDR3 has 15 amino acids. The V gene's germline CDR1 is KGHSH and CDR2 LQKENI. V lost 4 bases, J lost 2 bases, and 12 bases lay in between. Filled out from reference TRBV18 and TRBJ2-1, the complete variable domain reads NAGVMQNPRHLVRRRGQEARLRCSPMKGHSHVYWYRQLPEEGLKFMVYLQKENIIDESGMPKERFSAEFPKEGPSILRIQQVVRGDSAAYFCASSLQEGPYNEQFFGPGTRLTVL.

This rearrangement joins TRBV6-6 to TRBJ2-5; 13 bases agree with TRBD2. Losses at the gene ends were 8 bases for V and 5 bases for J; bases not matched to a gene: 2. Per the germline V gene, CDR1 is MNHNY and CDR2 is SVGAGI (reference sequence). The CDR3 is 13 residues long. The DNA of the CDR3 is TGTGCCAGCGGACTAGCGGGGGCCGAGACCCAGTACTTC. Translating gives CASGLAGAETQYF.

Regarding this clonotype: A much larger clonotype is one base distant, so this may be a read error. This chain uses TRBV13 with TRBJ2-3; D is ambiguous. V gave up 5 bases and J gave up 4 bases, with 7 bases separating them. Germline V CDR1 and CDR2: PRHDT, FYEKMQ (reference sequence). The CDR3 consists of 12 residues. In DNA form, the CDR3 reads TGTGCCAGCAGCCCCTACCCAGATACGCAGTATTTT. Protein product: CASSPYPDTQYF.

The chain carries TRBV7-3 and TRBJ2-5, with 12 bases lining up with TRBD1. The CDR3 extends over 16 amino acids. The ends lost 5 bases at V and 5 bases at J; junction bases unmatched: 9. CDR1 is SGHTA, CDR2 FQGTGA, per germline. The CDR3 DNA sequence: TGTGCCAGCAGCCCCGGGGGGACAGGGGGCCGCGAGACCCAGTACTTC. It yields the protein CASSPGGTGGRETQYF.

The chain combines TRBV28 with TRBJ2-7; no definite D call. Germline V CDR1 and CDR2: MDHEN, SYDVKM. The V end lost 5 bases, the J end lost 7 bases, and 12 bases lay between the germline ends. CDR3 size: 12 residues. CDR3 loop: CASSTRPGEQYV. CDR3 in DNA: TGTGCCAGCAGTACTCGCCCTGGGGAGCAGTACGTC.

This clonotype showed up just a few times. The chain has TRBV5-1 and TRBJ2-5; D tentatively reads TRBD1 or TRBD2 (5 bases each). The CDR3 runs 13 residues. The germline gives CDR1 SGHRS, CDR2 YFSETQ. V was cut by 4 bases and J by 5 bases, with 12 bases left in between. The CDR3 region is CASSGTRSETQYF. CDR3 nucleotide sequence: TGCGCCAGCAGCGGGACGCGCAGTGAGACCCAGTACTTC.

The table lists this clonotype with a few counts. V gene TRBV5-1 combines with J gene TRBJ2-2, with unresolved D. Germline V lookup: CDR1 SGHRS, CDR2 YFSETQ. The V gene lost 2 bases and the J gene lost 6 bases, with 5 bases spanning the gap. The CDR3 loop spans 12 amino acids. The CDR3 nucleotides are TGCGCCAGCAGCTTTTTTGCCGGGGAGCTGTTTTTT. It yields the protein CASSFFAGELFF.

The chain joins TRBV5-1 to TRBJ2-7; D is perhaps TRBD2 (5 bases). The germline gives CDR1 SGHRS, CDR2 YFSETQ. The CDR3 loop spans 13 amino acids. V lost 0 bases, J lost 4 bases, and 8 bases lay in between. Here the CDR3 DNA reads TGCGCCAGCAGCTTGGAGGGAGTATACGAGCAGTACGTC. The encoded protein is CASSLEGVYEQYV.

V and J are TRBV20-1 and TRBJ1-3; tentative D call: TRBD1 (5 bases). Germline CDR1 reads DFQATT; CDR2 reads SNEGSKA (reference sequence). The V gene lost 0 bases and the J gene lost 6 bases, with 12 bases spanning the gap. This CDR3 spans 14 amino acids. The DNA of the CDR3 is TGCAGTGCTAGAGAGGCCCAGGGTGTAAACACCATATATTTT. Protein product: CSAREAQGVNTIYF.

This clonotype occurred many times. V usage is TRBV5-1 and J usage is TRBJ2-3, with TRBD2 matching over 7 bases. J lost 2 bases, V lost 1 base, and 7 bases had no gene match. This CDR3 is 16 amino acids long. Germline assignment: CDR1 SGHRS and CDR2 YFSETQ. CDR3 amino acids: CASSLRDSGSTDTQYF. The CDR3 region has the DNA TGCGCCAGCAGCTTGAGGGATAGCGGGTCCACAGATACGCAGTATTTT.

This clonotype has just a few counts. V and J are TRBV24-1 and TRBJ2-5; D tentatively reads TRBD1 or TRBD2 (5 bases each). The germline gives CDR1 KGHDR, CDR2 SFDVKD. CDR3 length equals 17 residues. Trimming removed 4 bases from V and 3 bases from J, with 20 bases in between. CDR3 bases: TGTGCCACCAGTGACCCCCGGGGCGCCAAGGCGGAAGAGACCCAGTACTTC. It codes for CATSDPRGAKAEETQYF.

This clonotype was seen a handful of times. The V gene is TRBV20-1, the J gene TRBJ2-7, with D maybe TRBD2 (6 bases). Germline CDR1 and CDR2: DFQATT and SNEGSKA (reference sequence). This CDR3 is 13 amino acids long. V was clipped by 0 bases and J by 3 bases, with 9 bases between them. The CDR3 here is CSARDEGGYEQYV. The CDR3 DNA follows: TGCAGTGCTAGAGACGAGGGAGGCTACGAGCAGTACGTC.

The V gene is TRBV6-2 or TRBV6-3, the J gene TRBJ2-4; weak D call: TRBD1 (5 bases). The CDR3 has 15 amino acids. Germline lookup yields CDR1 MNHEY and CDR2 SVGEGT. The V and J ends lost 5 bases and 0 bases respectively, with 11 bases between them. In DNA, the CDR3 is TGTGCCAGCAGTGAGTTAGGGGTAGCCAAAAACATTCAGTACTTC. Translated: CASSELGVAKNIQYF.

The chain uses TRBV20-1 and TRBJ2-1, with D hard to call. The V end lost 5 bases, the J end lost 4 bases, and 15 bases lay between the germline ends. Germline-derived CDR1 and CDR2 are DFQATT and SNEGSKA (reference sequence). The CDR3 totals 14 residues. In DNA, the CDR3 is TGCAGTGCTGCTACAGTAGCCTCTTACAATGAGCAGTTCTTC. It encodes CSAATVASYNEQFF.

The chain carries TRBV28 and TRBJ2-3; maybe TRBD1 (6 bases). Trimming removed 6 bases from V and 4 bases from J, with 29 bases in between. CDR3 length: 19 residues. CDR1 and CDR2 from the germline V gene are MDHEN and SYDVKM. The CDR3 region has the DNA TGTGCCAGCAGCCCTACTGCCTCACAGGGCTCCTCCGCTCCAGATACGCAGTATTTT. Translating gives CASSPTASQGSSAPDTQYF. Full variable domain (rest looked up from reference TRBV28 and TRBJ2-3): DVKVTQSSRYLVKRTGEKVFLECVQDMDHENMFWYRQDPGLGLRLIYFSYDVKMKEKGDIPEGYSVSREKKERFSLILESASTNQTSMYLCASSPTASQGSSAPDTQYFGPGTRLTVL.

In nucleotides, the CDR3 is TGTGCCAGCAGCACCGGGGCCACGCAGTATTTT. It is translated as CASSTGATQYF. The rearrangement uses TRBV7-9 and TRBJ2-3; D is perhaps TRBD1 or TRBD2 (5 bases each). The CDR3 totals 11 residues. Trimming shortened V by 5 bases and J by 9 bases, and 9 bases separated the two germline ends. Per germline, CDR1 SEHNR and CDR2 FQNEAQ (reference sequence).

In this sample, this clonotype turned up a few times. This chain uses TRBV6-5 with TRBJ2-7; TRBD1 matches 7 bases. The junction had 8 bases not matched to a gene; V was cut back by 6 bases and J by 3 bases. Germline CDR1 and CDR2: MNHEY and SVGAGI. The CDR3 runs 14 residues. The chain's CDR3 is CASSRQGELYEQYF. DNA for the CDR3: TGTGCCAGCAGCCGACAGGGCGAACTCTACGAGCAGTACTTC.

The J gene is TRBJ1-1, the V gene TRBV29-1; D gene uncertain. V was trimmed by 3 bases and J by 4 bases, leaving 9 bases between them. This CDR3 region has 12 residues. Looked up from germline, CDR1 is SQVTM and CDR2 is ANQGSEA. The CDR3 sequence: CSVDPGATEAFF. CDR3 DNA: TGCAGCGTTGATCCGGGAGCCACTGAAGCTTTCTTT. The entire variable domain, with the rest obtained from reference TRBV29-1 and TRBJ1-1, is as follows: SAVISQKPSRDICQRGTSLTIQCQVDSQVTMMFWYRQQPGQSLTLIATANQGSEATYESGFVIDKFPISRPNLTFSTLTVSNMSPEDSSIYLCSVDPGATEAFFGQGTRLTVV.

The rearrangement links TRBV7-2 to TRBJ2-5; 7 bases are a match to TRBD1. The CDR3 is made up of 15 amino acids. V was pared by 8 bases and J by 5 bases, with 14 bases of the junction left unmatched. In germline, CDR1 is SGHTA, CDR2 FQGNSA. Here the CDR3 DNA reads TGTGCCAGCGGCCGACCGGGACAGTCACTGGAGACCCAGTACTTC. Translation: CASGRPGQSLETQYF.

Only a few counts were recorded for this clonotype. The genes are TRBV10-3 and TRBJ2-3, with 11 bases identical to TRBD2. CDR3 length equals 14 residues. V was pared by 10 bases and J by 3 bases, with 6 bases of the junction left unmatched. CDR1 is ENHRY, CDR2 SYGVKD, per germline. CDR3: CATNSGGATDTQYF. DNA of the CDR3: TGTGCCACCAATAGCGGGGGGGCGACAGATACGCAGTATTTT.

This clonotype was found a few times. The chain has TRBV4-1 and TRBJ1-4; D is perhaps TRBD1 (6 bases). V was trimmed by 0 bases and J by 14 bases, leaving 10 bases between them. The length of the CDR3 is 12 residues. The germline gives CDR1 MGHRA, CDR2 YSYEKL. The CDR3 here is CASSQEAGDLFF. CDR3 nucleotide sequence: TGCGCCAGCAGCCAAGAAGCAGGGGATCTGTTTTTT.

V is TRBV19 and J is TRBJ2-1; 10 bases are shared with TRBD2. CDR3 length equals 14 residues. Trimming cost V 4 bases and J 9 bases; bases outside gene matches: 6. The germline gives CDR1 LNHDA, CDR2 SQIVND (reference sequence). CDR3 protein: CASSRSGLASEQFF. In DNA form, the CDR3 reads TGTGCCAGTAGTAGATCGGGACTAGCGAGTGAGCAGTTCTTC.

In this sample, this clonotype turned up once. The chain has TRBV5-1 and TRBJ2-7, with D tentatively TRBD2 (6 bases). V was pared by 8 bases and J by 0 bases, with 21 bases between. CDR3 size: 16 residues. The germline V gene has CDR1 SGHRS and CDR2 YFSETQ. The CDR3 DNA sequence: TGCGCCAGTAGGTGGGTAAAAGGGAGGAGCTCCTACGAGCAGTACGTC. Translating it yields CASRWVKGRSSYEQYV.

The chain combines TRBV5-1 with TRBJ2-3; TRBD1 matches at 7 bases. CDR3 length: 16 residues. Trimming took 4 bases from V and 1 from J; bases not matched to a gene: 9. CDR1 SGHRS and CDR2 YFSETQ come from the germline V gene. The CDR3 sequence: CASSLRQGRGTDTQYF. CDR3 nucleotide sequence: TGCGCCAGCAGCCTGCGACAGGGAAGGGGCACAGATACGCAGTATTTT.

This clonotype is categorized as medium-sized (0.01 to 0.1%). The rearrangement uses TRBV29-1 and TRBJ1-3; no definite D call. This CDR3 region has 13 residues. Germline V gene data show CDR1 as SQVTM and CDR2 as ANQGSEA. Trimming removed 2 bases from V and 0 bases from J, with 5 bases in between. For the CDR3, the DNA is TGCAGCGTTGAACCAGGCTCTGGAAACACCATATATTTT. As protein: CSVEPGSGNTIYF.